Listed below are T cell receptor beta chains from one sample, sequenced in a study of T cells in Graves' hyperthyroidism and ophthalmopathy. TCRdb re-called the multiplex PCR reads with MiXCR, one entry per CDR3 protein. This sample has about 320,000 distinct CDR3 sequences, with approximately 17% found just once. Sequencing was carried out using blood. These receptors came from a man aged 25-40 years with Graves' hyperthyroidism. Each CDR3 is given with its conserved first and last residue. The D gene is left open where the match is weak. For some rows the clone size is stated as once, few or many, or as a class when expanded; others skip it.

clone size,D gene,V gene,J gene,CDR3 DNA,CDR3 protein
few,-,TRBV24-1,TRBJ2-3,TGTGCCACCAGGGGCTGGCAGGGCACAGATACGCAGTATTTT,CATRGWQGTDTQYF
-,TRBD2,TRBV10-3,TRBJ2-7,TGTGCCATCAGTGAAGGACTAGCCGCCTACGAGCAGTACTTC,CAISEGLAAYEQYF
-,-,TRBV29-1,TRBJ2-5,TGCAGCCTCGTGGGGGGGACCCAGTACTTC,CSLVGGTQYF
-,-,TRBV11-2,TRBJ2-2,TGTGCCAGCAGCCCTAATGTAGGATCGGCCCTCTCCGGGACCGGGGAGCTGTTTTTT,CASSPNVGSALSGTGELFF
many,-,TRBV3-1,TRBJ2-1,TGTGCCAGCACCCCTAACAGGGACTATCGAGGAGGTGAGCAGTTCTTC,CASTPNRDYRGGEQFF
many,-,TRBV7-9,TRBJ2-1,TGTGCCAGCAGCTCCTCGAGTCGGAGTAGGGATGAGCAGTTCTTC,CASSSSSRSRDEQFF
-,-,TRBV19,TRBJ1-2,TGTGCCAGTAGTATAGCCGGACAGCGCTATGGCTACACCTTC,CASSIAGQRYGYTF
many,-,TRBV30,TRBJ1-1,TGTGCCTGGACTGGCAATACGAACACTGAAGCTTTCTTT,CAWTGNTNTEAFF
few,-,TRBV5-6,TRBJ2-1,TGTGCCAGCAGCTTGGTGAGGGGTTCCTACAATGAGCAGTTCTTC,CASSLVRGSYNEQFF
many,TRBD2,TRBV5-1,TRBJ2-1,TGCGCCAGCAGCGCCCCTAGCGGAGCCTACAATGAGCAGTTCTTC,CASSAPSGAYNEQFF
-,TRBD2,TRBV25-1,TRBJ2-1,TGTGCCAGCAGTTCCCGGGGTAGCGGGATTGTTTACAATGAGCAGTTCTTC,CASSSRGSGIVYNEQFF
-,TRBD2,TRBV19,TRBJ2-1,TGTGCCAGTAGTCTCCCTCCGGGACTAGCGAATGAGCAGTTCTTC,CASSLPPGLANEQFF
few,-,TRBV6-1,TRBJ2-3,TGTGCCAGCAGTGTACGGCAGGGGGATACGCAGTATTTT,CASSVRQGDTQYF
few,-,TRBV5-8,TRBJ2-2,TGTGCCAGCAGCCAGGGACTTCCGACCAACACCGGGGAGCTGTTTTTT,CASSQGLPTNTGELFF
many,TRBD1,TRBV30,TRBJ2-5,TGTGCCTGGAGTCCTCGGGACAGAATCCAAGAGACCCAGTACTTC,CAWSPRDRIQETQYF
many,-,TRBV30,TRBJ1-1,TGTGCCTGGAGTGTATACCTGAACACTGAAGCTTTCTTT,CAWSVYLNTEAFF
-,-,TRBV5-6,TRBJ1-5,TGTGCCAGCAGCTTAAGTATTCTTCGTGGGGAGCCCCAGCATTTT,CASSLSILRGEPQHF
-,-,TRBV24-1,TRBJ2-1,TGTGCCACCAGTGATTCGGAGTACAATGAGCAGTTCTTC,CATSDSEYNEQFF
few,-,TRBV20-1,TRBJ2-1,TGCAGTGCCCGAGACACGGTGGGTTTGAATGAGCAGTTCTTC,CSARDTVGLNEQFF
few,-,TRBV24-1,TRBJ1-2,TGTGCCACCAGTGGCAACGGATTAAGCTACACCTTC,CATSGNGLSYTF
few,-,TRBV20-1,TRBJ2-7,TGCAGTGCCACTGGGGGTTCCAACTCCTACGAGCAGTACTTC,CSATGGSNSYEQYF
few,-,TRBV2,TRBJ1-5,TGTGCCAGCAGTGAGGCAATATCGACAGCTCAGCCCCAGCATTTT,CASSEAISTAQPQHF
-,-,TRBV7-9,TRBJ2-7,TGTGCCAGCAGCCCAACTAGGGACGAGCAGTACTTC,CASSPTRDEQYF
many,TRBD1,TRBV14,TRBJ1-1,TGTGCCAGCAGCCCTTGGAGGGGGCAGAACACTGAAGCTTTCTTT,CASSPWRGQNTEAFF
many,-,TRBV6-1,TRBJ2-1,TGTGCCAGCACACACCGACCCCGGGAACTAAATGAGCAGTTCTTC,CASTHRPRELNEQFF
many,-,TRBV11-2,TRBJ2-1,TGTGCCAGCAGCCTTCTCCGGGGCGACTACAATGAGCAGTTCTTC,CASSLLRGDYNEQFF
many,-,TRBV20-1,TRBJ2-7,TGCAGTGCTAGAGATGCCTGGTTCGAGCAGTACTTC,CSARDAWFEQYF
many,-,TRBV6-1,TRBJ2-3,TGTGCCAGCAGTTCGCGGGAAAGAAGCACAGATACGCAGTATTTT,CASSSRERSTDTQYF
few,TRBD2,TRBV7-3,TRBJ2-1,TGTGCCAGCAGCTTAACTGGGCTTCGGGCTAGCGGGGCTAATGAGCAGTTCTTC,CASSLTGLRASGANEQFF
many,-,TRBV18,TRBJ2-2,TGTGCCAGCTCACTAAGCAGGAGCGACACCGGGGAGCTGTTTTTT,CASSLSRSDTGELFF
many,-,TRBV12-3/TRBV12-4,TRBJ1-2,TGTGCCAGCAGCCAGCTCCGGCAGCAAGGCTACACCTTC,CASSQLRQQGYTF
many,TRBD2,TRBV20-1,TRBJ2-5,TGCAGTGCCGTTAAAGCGGGGGCCCGGGAGACCCAGTACTTC,CSAVKAGARETQYF
few,-,TRBV6-1,TRBJ1-5,TGTGCCAGCAGTGCCACAAGGAGGGATCAGCCCCAGCATTTT,CASSATRRDQPQHF
many,-,TRBV29-1,TRBJ2-7,TGCAGCGTTCGTAATCGGGCCAGGGGGGACTACGAGCAGTACTTC,CSVRNRARGDYEQYF
-,-,TRBV10-3,TRBJ1-5,TGTGCCATCAGTGAACAGGCTAATCAGCCCCAGCATTTT,CAISEQANQPQHF
once,TRBD1,TRBV28,TRBJ2-2,TGTGCCAGCAGTCAGGGGGTAGGGACCGGGGAGCTGTTTTTT,CASSQGVGTGELFF
-,TRBD2,TRBV6-1,TRBJ2-7,TGTGCCATCGCTCAGGGAGGGTCCTACGAGCAGTACTTC,CAIAQGGSYEQYF
-,-,TRBV27,TRBJ1-3,TGTGCCAGCAGGGGCTTTAGCTCTGGAAACACCATATATTTT,CASRGFSSGNTIYF
-,TRBD1,TRBV11-3,TRBJ1-2,TGTGCCAGCAGCGCGGACAGGGAAGGCTACACCTTC,CASSADREGYTF
-,TRBD2,TRBV5-1,TRBJ2-1,TGCGCCAGCAGCTTGGAGCGGGAATACAATGAGCAGTTCTTC,CASSLEREYNEQFF
-,-,TRBV2,TRBJ2-1,TGTGCCAGCAGTGCTGGCTGGCAGGTTTGGGATGAGCAGTTCTTC,CASSAGWQVWDEQFF
-,TRBD2,TRBV19,TRBJ2-3,TGTGCCAGTAGCAAGGGACTAGCGGGCAGCACAGATACGCAGTATTTT,CASSKGLAGSTDTQYF
few,-,TRBV5-1,TRBJ2-3,TGCGCCAGCAGACCTCAGGGGCCTAGCACAGATACGCAGTATTTT,CASRPQGPSTDTQYF
few,TRBD1,TRBV18,TRBJ2-2,TGTGCCAGCTCACGAGTACAGGGGGCAACCGGGGAGCTGTTTTTT,CASSRVQGATGELFF
many,-,TRBV27,TRBJ2-7,TGTGCCAGCAGTTTATTATTGACCCGCGGGATCCCCTACGAGCAGTACTTC,CASSLLLTRGIPYEQYF
many,-,TRBV12-3/TRBV12-4,TRBJ2-3,TGTGCCAGCAGTTTTCTAGCGAGCACAGATACGCAGTATTTT,CASSFLASTDTQYF
-,-,TRBV7-9,TRBJ1-5,TGTGCCAGCAGCTTAGAGAATGGGCTTAATCAGCCCCAGCATTTT,CASSLENGLNQPQHF
many,-,TRBV5-1,TRBJ2-5,TGCGCCAGCAGCCTGGACCGACTAGAAGTCCTGTACTTC,CASSLDRLEVLYF
many,-,TRBV3-1,TRBJ2-1,TGTGCCAGCAGCCAAGACGCGGCTGAGCAGTTCTTC,CASSQDAAEQFF
many,TRBD2,TRBV11-2,TRBJ2-1,TGTGCCAGCAGCTTAACGGGCGCGGGAGGTTTCCTCCGGGTGGAGCAGTTCTTC,CASSLTGAGGFLRVEQFF
-,TRBD2,TRBV7-9,TRBJ2-3,TGTGCCAGCAGCTTAGCTGAGCTAGCGGGAGCCTCCACAGATACGCAGTATTTT,CASSLAELAGASTDTQYF
many,TRBD2,TRBV18,TRBJ2-7,TGTGCCAGCCTCCCGACTAGCTCAAGCGAGCAGTACTTC,CASLPTSSSEQYF
-,-,TRBV24-1,TRBJ2-3,TGTGCCACCAGTGATTCTAAGCCGGGGCCACACACAGATACGCAGTATTTT,CATSDSKPGPHTDTQYF
many,TRBD2,TRBV30,TRBJ2-1,TGTGCCTGGAGTGGGTGGCTAGCGGGTTACAATGAGCAGTTCTTC,CAWSGWLAGYNEQFF
few,-,TRBV6-2/TRBV6-3,TRBJ1-5,TGTGCCAGCAGGTCATCTAATAAGGGCAATCAGCCCCAGCATTTT,CASRSSNKGNQPQHF